In its sample, the clone carrying this T cell receptor beta chain was seen many times. As yet, its antigen is unknown. The sample is drawn from a study of response to subunit inactivated influenza vaccine. Study-wide findings and caveats: Only a handful of new T cells, the authors suggested, are recruited with each seasonal influenza vaccination.

TCRdb passed the RT-PCR reads through MiXCR, listing each CDR3 protein once. In the table there are roughly 700,000 distinct CDR3 sequences, approximately 15% of which are singletons. The CDR3 totals 15 residues. Germline CDR1 DFQATT, CDR2 SNEGSKA (reference sequence). The germline V and J ends were trimmed by 7 bases and 5 bases, with 23 bases remaining between them. The sample here was PBMCs from blood, taken about 11 days after vaccination. This chain uses TRBV20-1 with TRBJ2-5; a possible D gene is TRBD1 (6 bases). The TCR comes from a man between 45 and 60 years old who received an inactivated influenza vaccine. CDR3 sequence (DNA): TGCAGTGAAGCAGGGGCGGGTTTGGGTCGGGAGACCCAGTACTTC. Translating it yields CSEAGAGLGRETQYF.